This T cell receptor beta chain stems from a study of T cell responses to AZD1222 COVID-19 vaccine (dated by TCRdb to the early 2020s). Turning to the overall study: Because spike-specific TCR depth and breadth did not differ between the two schedules, AZD1222 recipients who got a second dose at roughly 4 weeks were pooled with those who got a second dose at roughly 12 weeks. TCR sequencing covered roughly 230 trial participants: about 210 given two doses of AZD1222 and approximately 26 given two doses of MenACWY control vaccine. Trial participants were enrolled by age into 18-55, 56-69 and 70-plus year subgroups, with roughly 160, 29 and 62 TCR-sequenced participants respectively. The paper's findings and limits, for the study overall: No day 14 peak-response samples were available, so repertoires were characterized only after the peak T cell response. Spike-specific TCR breadth and depth rose significantly after two AZD1222 doses compared with day 0 and with MenACWY recipients. Reportedly, close to half of the unique spike-specific TCRs recognized epitopes lying outside the regions that are mutated in the B.1.351 and B.1.1.7 variants. CD4 TCRs associated with the vaccine covered the entire spike protein, and the dominant responses were in regions 160-218 and 743-854. Conclusions about previously exposed vaccinees are limited because only five to seven AZD1222 recipients were SARS-CoV-2 seropositive at baseline. The 56-69-year group was small, and its depth increase did not reach significance, likely because of low power. Most participants were white British and females outnumbered males, and the authors suggested that clonal diversity may have been underestimated.

In regard to this clone: The antigen this receptor binds is unknown. Per-nucleotide qualities are absent, and no much larger clonotype sits a single base away.

The CDR3 regions of human TCRbeta chains were analyzed by immunosequencing. In the source study's methods: TCRs in the repertoires were matched against a reference library of SARS-CoV-2-specific TCRs that had been generated with the MIRA antigen-specificity platform. Breadth was defined as the fraction of unique TCRs that were SARS-CoV-2-associated, and depth was defined as the fraction of total T cells that were SARS-CoV-2-associated. Using the MIRA data, every spike-specific TCR was mapped to the spike region that the TCR reacted to and assigned to either a CD4 or a CD8 class. Log10-transformed breadth and depth values were compared by one-way ANOVA with Sidak's multiple comparisons tests. TCRdb took this table from immuneACCESS and kept in-frame rearrangements with V and J called. Such tables lack part of the clones; where checked against another copy, unresolved V genes explain under half of the gap, and the rest is unexplained. For V, J and clone size, that table is used; D and trimming come from the DNA. The sample table records 55,000 to 90,000 clones; approximately 85% of these occur just once. Of the sample, around 5.4% is held by the ten largest clones.

Sample time point, as interpreted from the label and publication: baseline before first vaccination. The vaccinee samples were drawn from two UK trials, COV001 and COV002, one of which was a single-blind randomized controlled phase 2/3 trial testing AZD1222 (ChAdOx1 nCoV-19) in healthy adults. Trial participant PBMC samples were collected at day 0 and day 28 after the second dose for TCRbeta chain sequencing. Looking up the germline V gene yields CDR1 MNHEY and CDR2 SVGAGI. CDR3 length: 16 amino acids, cysteine to phenylalanine. Left in the record is the CDR3 DNA by itself, 48 bases read in frame from the first base. V trim: 0 bases; J trim: 5 bases; unmatched bases: 4.

This receptor was obtained from an adult in good health. This specimen was peripheral blood, taken on day 0 of AZD1222 vaccination. In this chain, TRBV6-5 is recombined with TRBJ2-3; the junction holds 11 bases that match TRBD2. The CDR3 in this case is CASSYSVAGGQDTQYF. The sequenced DNA is TGTGCCAGCAGTTACTCGGTAGCGGGGGGGCAAGATACGCAGTATTTT.